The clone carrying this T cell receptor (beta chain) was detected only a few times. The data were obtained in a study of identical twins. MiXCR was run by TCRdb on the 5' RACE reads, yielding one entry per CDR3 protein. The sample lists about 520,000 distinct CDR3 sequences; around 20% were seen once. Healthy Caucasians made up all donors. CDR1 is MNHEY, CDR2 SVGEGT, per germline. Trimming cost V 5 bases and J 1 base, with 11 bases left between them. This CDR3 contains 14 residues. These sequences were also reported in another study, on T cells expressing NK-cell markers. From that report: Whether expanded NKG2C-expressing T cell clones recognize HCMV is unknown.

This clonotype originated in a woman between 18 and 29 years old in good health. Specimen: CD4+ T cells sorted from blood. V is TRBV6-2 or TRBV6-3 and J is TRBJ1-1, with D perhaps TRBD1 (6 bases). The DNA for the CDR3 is TGTGCCAGCAGTCGACAGGCGTCGAACACTGAAGCTTTCTTT. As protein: CASSRQASNTEAFF.